Following are 3 T cell receptor beta chains from one sample sequenced in a study of regulatory T cells in long-lasting Graves disease. Time point meaning: persistent/refractory GD, antithyroid drugs over 5 years with positive TRAb. Making the TCR library involved RNA that had been extracted from PBMCs. In building TCR beta libraries, iRepertoire HTBI primers were used together with Arm-PCR of CDR3 regions. Each CDR3 protein is one row after TCRdb ran MiXCR on the multiplex PCR reads. The repertoire holds roughly 500,000 distinct CDR3 sequences, with less than 25% as singletons. The specimen was peripheral blood mononuclear cells (PBMCs), collected when the disease was refractory, from a patient treated with antithyroid drugs. These receptors were obtained from a female donor with Graves disease.

The chain recombines TRBV11-1 with TRBJ1-2; perhaps TRBD1 as D (5 bases). CDR1 and CDR2 (germline): SGHAT, FQDESV (reference sequence). The CDR3 length is 12 residues. V shed 7 bases and J shed 7 bases, with 13 bases lying between them. The CDR3 coding sequence is TGTGCCAGCACCCCTTTGGGGGTTGGCTACACCTTC. As protein: CASTPLGVGYTF.

In its sample, this clonotype was seen many times. The chain couples TRBV3-1 to TRBJ1-3, with no clear D. This CDR3 has 15 residues. The germline V gene has CDR1 LGHDT and CDR2 YNNKEL (reference sequence). Trimming shortened V by 1 base and J by 0 bases, and 7 bases separated the two germline ends. CDR3 sequence reads: CASSQGTSSGNTIYF. CDR3 nucleotide sequence: TGTGCCAGCAGCCAAGGTACCAGCTCTGGAAACACCATATATTTT.

This clonotype was seen repeatedly, ten times or more. The J gene is TRBJ1-1, the V gene TRBV2; the D gene is possibly TRBD1 (6 bases). V lost 6 bases and J 5 bases, leaving 13 bases between the germline ends. The CDR3 has 13 residues. Germline values: CDR1 SNHLY, CDR2 FYNNEI. The CDR3 spells CASRVIGQTEAFF. CDR3 in DNA: TGTGCCAGCAGGGTAATCGGACAGACTGAAGCTTTCTTT.